Following are 14 T cell receptor beta chains from one sample sequenced in a study of T cell changes during pregnancy in multiple sclerosis. TCRdb keeps only in-frame clones here, not all; method: immunoSEQ multiplex PCR. The table records roughly 67,000 clones, 90% to 95% of them present only once. The source was peripheral blood, collected in the second trimester of pregnancy. All receptors derive from a female donor with multiple sclerosis, enrolled in a pregnancy study.

The chain is built from TRBV28 and TRBJ2-7; D unresolved. Looked up from germline, CDR1 is MDHEN and CDR2 is SYDVKM. The CDR3 has 13 amino acids. Trimming took 3 bases from V and 1 from J, leaving 7 bases between them. The CDR3 DNA is TGTGCCAGCAGTTTTGGGCTGTCCTACGAGCAGTACTTC. Its translation is CASSFGLSYEQYF.

A single count supports this clone. The genes are TRBV11-1 and TRBJ2-7; D gene uncertain. The CDR3 consists of 13 residues. Germline values: CDR1 SGHAT, CDR2 FQDESV (reference sequence). V was clipped by 2 bases and J by 5 bases, with 10 bases between them. CDR3 bases: TGTGCCAGCAGCTTATGGGCTCCCAACGAGCAGTACTTC. This codes for CASSLWAPNEQYF.

The chain joins TRBV30 to TRBJ1-1, with D maybe TRBD1 (6 bases). Germline-derived CDR1 and CDR2 are GTSNPN and SVGIG (reference sequence). Trimming took 3 bases from V and 0 from J, leaving 11 bases between them. The CDR3 has 14 amino acids. Here the CDR3 DNA reads TGTGCCTGGAGCCGGGACAAGATGAACACTGAAGCTTTCTTT. Its translation: CAWSRDKMNTEAFF.

J is TRBJ2-7 and V is TRBV2; 7 bases are shared with TRBD2. Germline V lookup: CDR1 SNHLY, CDR2 FYNNEI. The CDR3 totals 14 residues. The V segment lost 7 bases and the J segment 0 bases; nucleotides outside the gene matches: 6. The CDR3 here is CASKAGRSSYEQYF. The CDR3 nucleotides read TGTGCCAGCAAAGCGGGACGGAGCTCCTACGAGCAGTACTTC.

The chain recombines TRBV2 with TRBJ1-2; 8 nucleotides line up with TRBD1. CDR1 and CDR2 (germline): SNHLY, FYNNEI. J lost 8 bases, V lost 4 bases, and 12 bases had no gene match. The CDR3 covers 15 residues. CDR3 DNA: TGTGCCAGCAGTGCCAGGGGACAGGCAGTAATGGGCTACACCTTC. It yields the protein CASSARGQAVMGYTF.

This clone has only one observation. V and J are TRBV18 and TRBJ2-5; 10 positions agree with TRBD1. V lost 3 bases and J lost 4; bases outside the gene matches: 8. Germline CDR1 and CDR2: KGHSH and LQKENI. The CDR3 runs to 16 residues. CDR3 DNA: TGTGCCAGCTCACCCAGGGGACAGGGGATGGGAGAGACCCAGTACTTC. Translated, it gives CASSPRGQGMGETQYF.

The genes are TRBV7-9 and TRBJ2-7; 7 bases agree with TRBD1. V lost 0 bases and J lost 5; bases outside the gene matches: 7. The CDR3 is 15 residues long. Germline V lookup: CDR1 SEHNR, CDR2 FQNEAQ (reference sequence). CDR3 sequence: CASSLARQGRNEQYF. The CDR3 DNA reads TGTGCCAGCAGCTTAGCAAGACAGGGTCGTAACGAGCAGTACTTC.

The chain couples TRBV6-5 to TRBJ1-2, with D perhaps matching TRBD1 (6 bases). V lost 5 bases and J 4 bases, leaving 14 bases between the germline ends. The germline V gene encodes CDR1 MNHEY and CDR2 SVGAGI. The CDR3 runs to 14 residues. The CDR3 DNA sequence: TGTGCCAGCAGTCCCTCGACAGGAACCTATGGCTACACCTTC. Its translation is CASSPSTGTYGYTF.

This chain joins TRBV7-3 and TRBJ1-2; D gene uncertain. Trimming took 5 bases from V and 4 from J, leaving 17 bases between them. The CDR3 consists of 15 residues. CDR1 and CDR2 (germline): SGHTA, FQGTGA. CDR3 amino acids: CASSLSQDGSYGYTF. The CDR3, as DNA: TGTGCCAGCAGCCTCTCCCAGGACGGGAGCTATGGCTACACCTTC.

CDR3 in DNA: TGTGCCAGCAGTGAACAGGTCGGCTATGGCTACACCTTC. It specifies CASSEQVGYGYTF. The V and J genes are TRBV25-1 and TRBJ1-2, with D uncertain. Germline V gene data show CDR1 as MGHDK and CDR2 as SYGVNS. The CDR3 contains 13 residues. Trimming removed 2 bases from V and 4 bases from J, with 8 bases in between.

The chain recombines TRBV30 with TRBJ2-7; maybe TRBD1 (6 bases). This CDR3 comprises 13 residues. The germline gives CDR1 GTSNPN, CDR2 SVGIG (reference sequence). The ends were cut back, 4 bases at V and 3 bases at J, with 13 bases in the middle. The CDR3: CAWTTGTYYEQYF. CDR3 nucleotide sequence: TGTGCCTGGACGACGGGGACATACTACGAGCAGTACTTC.

The gene calls are TRBV6-5 and TRBJ1-3; the D is unclear. Looked up from germline, CDR1 is MNHEY and CDR2 is SVGAGI. V shed 2 bases and J shed 4 bases, with 15 bases lying between them. There are 16 residues in the CDR3. DNA for the CDR3: TGTGCCAGCAGTTACGAGGCGCCAAGGTCGGGAAACACCATATATTTT. Translating gives CASSYEAPRSGNTIYF.

The rearrangement uses TRBV14 and TRBJ2-3; 7 bases align to TRBD2. The CDR3 is made up of 17 amino acids. J gave up 1 base and V 0 bases, and 7 bases lay outside the gene matches. Germline V CDR1 and CDR2: SGHDN, FVKESK. CDR3 DNA sequence: TGTGCCAGCAGCCAAGATCTAATGGCGGGGGGCACAGATACGCAGTATTTT. Its protein product is CASSQDLMAGGTDTQYF.

This clone was seen once. The chain links TRBV2 to TRBJ2-2; TRBD1 is a possible D gene (5 bases). The germline gives CDR1 SNHLY, CDR2 FYNNEI. V was cut by 1 base and J by 6 bases, with 12 bases left in between. CDR3 length equals 15 residues. The CDR3 bases are TGTGCCAGCAGTGAAGGGCAGGGTAGGCCCGGGGAGCTGTTTTTT. Amino acid sequence: CASSEGQGRPGELFF.